This is a list of T cell receptor beta chains from one sample in a study of PD-1 blockade in classical Hodgkin lymphoma. Data came from immunoSEQ multiplex PCR; TCRdb stores just in-frame clones and leaves some out. Among 75,000 to 100,000 clones, around 80% were seen once, and the ten largest hold 9% to 15%. This material consisted of peripheral blood mononuclear cells (PBMCs), taken at baseline. These receptors were obtained from a human donor with classical Hodgkin lymphoma. The CDR3 runs from the conserved cysteine through the conserved F or W. The D gene is left open where the match is weak. The size field is filled for only some rows; it gives once, few, many or a size class.

J gene	clone size	D gene	V gene	CDR3 DNA	CDR3 protein
TRBJ2-6	.	.	TRBV6-1	TGTGCCAGCAGTGCCCGACAAACAGGGTCCGGGGCCAACGTCCTGACTTTC	CASSARQTGSGANVLTF
TRBJ2-7	.	.	TRBV5-1	TGCGCCAGCAGCTTGGAGCCCGAAATCCCGACCTACGAGCAGTACTTC	CASSLEPEIPTYEQYF
TRBJ2-2	.	.	TRBV19	TGTGCCAGTAGCCCCCGGGACACCGGGGAGCTGTTTTTT	CASSPRDTGELFF
TRBJ1-2	.	.	TRBV7-2	TGTGCCAGCAGCCAGAACCGGGACACACATGGCTACACCTTC	CASSQNRDTHGYTF
TRBJ2-7	few	TRBD1	TRBV11-3	TGTGCCAGCAGCTTATCGGGACAGACTGAGCAGTACTTC	CASSLSGQTEQYF
TRBJ2-1	.	.	TRBV21-1	TGTGCCAGCAGCAAAAATTTATTAAGCAAAAGGTCTAGCGGGCCGGACGGTTCCTACAATGAGCAGTTCTTC	CASSKNLLSKRSSGPDGSYNEQFF
TRBJ2-5	.	TRBD1	TRBV7-7	TGTGCCAGCAGCTTTAACTTAGGGACAGGGATGGAGACCCAGTACTTC	CASSFNLGTGMETQYF
TRBJ1-1	.	TRBD1	TRBV19	TGTGCCAGTAGACAAAACAGGGGGCAGGACACTGAAGCTTTCTTT	CASRQNRGQDTEAFF
TRBJ2-3	many	TRBD2	TRBV7-3	TGTGCCAGCAGCTTCGGAAGCGGGAGGATGGGTACAGATACGCAGTATTTT	CASSFGSGRMGTDTQYF
TRBJ2-7	.	.	TRBV21-1	TGTGCCAGCAGCAAAGTAGACAGGGGGCTGATCGAGCAGTACTTC	CASSKVDRGLIEQYF
TRBJ1-1	.	TRBD1	TRBV9	TGTGCCAGCAGCGTTTCCGGGACAGCAAACACTGAAGCTTTCTTT	CASSVSGTANTEAFF
TRBJ2-7	once	.	TRBV6-1	TGTGCCAGCGCGGCTTTCGTTGTCGTCAGCTACGAGCAGTACTTC	CASAAFVVVSYEQYF
TRBJ2-5	.	.	TRBV2	TGTGCCAGCAGTGAGCTAGAGCAAGAGACCCAGTACTTC	CASSELEQETQYF
TRBJ2-5	.	.	TRBV7-9	TGTGCCAGCAGCTTGAGTGAGGGGATTAGGGAGACCCAGTACTTC	CASSLSEGIRETQYF
TRBJ2-7	.	TRBD2	TRBV5-1	TGCGCCAGCAGCTTGGTGCTAGCGGGAGTCTACGAGCAGTACTTC	CASSLVLAGVYEQYF
TRBJ2-1	.	.	TRBV11-1	TGTGCCAGCAGCTTAGGCGGTCCAAATGAGCAGTTCTTC	CASSLGGPNEQFF
TRBJ1-1	.	.	TRBV14	TGTGCCAGCAGCCAACAGATTGAGACTGAAGCTTTCTTT	CASSQQIETEAFF
TRBJ1-2	.	.	TRBV28	TGTGCCAGCAGTTTATTTCGGGGGGGTCACTATGGCTACACCTTC	CASSLFRGGHYGYTF
TRBJ1-3	.	TRBD1	TRBV19	TGTGCCAGTAGGACAGGGACTGGAAACACCATATATTTT	CASRTGTGNTIYF
TRBJ2-5	once	TRBD1	TRBV7-9	TGTGCCAGCAGCTTATCAGGGGGAAGTGGAGAGACCCAGTACTTC	CASSLSGGSGETQYF
TRBJ2-1	.	.	TRBV19	TGTGCCAGTAGTATAGATCTAGTCCAGGGTTGGAAGCTAGGTGAGCAGTTCTTC	CASSIDLVQGWKLGEQFF
TRBJ1-5	.	.	TRBV5-1	TGCGCCAGCAGCTTGGAAGGGGGTAGCAATCAGCCCCAGCATTTT	CASSLEGGSNQPQHF
TRBJ1-2	.	TRBD1	TRBV9	TGTGCCAGCAGCGCTAGACAGGGCCGCTCTTATGGCTACACCTTC	CASSARQGRSYGYTF
TRBJ2-3	.	TRBD2	TRBV10-3	TGTGCCGGGAGGGACCTCGCCGAAGATACGCAGTATTTT	CAGRDLAEDTQYF
TRBJ2-1	.	TRBD2	TRBV5-5	TGTGCCAGCAGCTTTCGAGCGGGAGGGCTGTCCTACAATGAGCAGTTCTTC	CASSFRAGGLSYNEQFF
TRBJ1-1	.	.	TRBV25-1	TGTGCCAGCAGTGAATGGGTAAGGGGCGAAAACACTGAAGCTTTCTTT	CASSEWVRGENTEAFF
TRBJ2-7	.	.	TRBV7-2	TGTGCCAGCAGCTTGGGCGGGCAGGCTGCGGGGCAGTACTTC	CASSLGGQAAGQYF
TRBJ2-7	.	.	TRBV28	TGTGCCAGCAGCCCCCCTAATGGTTACGAACAGTACTTC	CASSPPNGYEQYF
TRBJ1-2	.	TRBD1	TRBV4-3	TGCGCCAGCAGCCGGACAGGGGGGTATGGCTACACCTTC	CASSRTGGYGYTF
TRBJ1-1	.	.	TRBV28	TGTGCCAGCAGCCCTGACAGATACACTGAAGCTTTCTTT	CASSPDRYTEAFF
TRBJ2-7	.	TRBD2	TRBV6-1	TGTGCCAGCAGCCAACCAGGGAGGGACGAGCAGTACTTC	CASSQPGRDEQYF
TRBJ1-1	.	TRBD1	TRBV7-2	TGTGCCAGCAGCACGGGACAGCATTTCGAGGCTGAAGCTTTCTTT	CASSTGQHFEAEAFF
TRBJ2-5	.	TRBD2	TRBV5-1	TGCGCCAGCAGCACCCGGACTAGCGGGATTGAGACCCAGTACTTC	CASSTRTSGIETQYF